This T cell receptor beta chain appears in the sequencing data of a study of cytomegalovirus exposure and HLA in healthy donors (dated by TCRdb to about 2017). Study-wide context: According to a later analysis, one platform produced both the 110 or so validation repertoires and the 700 or so repertoires of the first cohort. To predict cytomegalovirus infection status, the study combined high-throughput TCR immunosequencing, statistical association of individual TCRs with disease status, and machine learning. The study was designed to test whether signatures of past pathogen exposure could be identified by cataloging public T cell receptors. Along with the approximately 620-subject first cohort, a separate validation cohort of over a hundred different subjects was used. The paper's findings and limits, for the study overall: A later analysis lacked HLA typing for the validation cohort, so it scored co-occurrence in that cohort across all 110 or so repertoires. Across donors, most TCR sequences were observed very rarely, whereas some public TCRs were present in many individuals. Cytomegalovirus status was reported to be diagnosed by the classifier with high specificity and sensitivity in both the original and validation cohorts. A later analysis found that TCRs clustered in the first cohort also tended to co-occur in the 130 or so validation repertoires, with 90% to 95% of cluster scores above 0. It was suggested by the authors that the approach could potentially be generalized to other disease states and immunological phenotypes. The study gave a list of under 200 TCR beta chains associated with cytomegalovirus. In vitro tests confirmed that a few of the cytomegalovirus-associated TCR beta chains recognize cytomegalovirus antigens.

Comment on this clone: Its binding antigen is unknown. No per-base quality is available; no much larger clone lies one base away.

Library preparation was by the immunoSEQ multiplex PCR assay. In the original analysis: A statistical classification framework was developed to diagnose cytomegalovirus status using the catalog of TCR beta chain sequences. What TCRdb holds here is the immuneACCESS table cut down to in-frame rearrangements. Part of the clones is not present; checked against another copy, under half of the missing clones reflect an unresolved V gene, and the others are unexplained. D and trimming come from the DNA, and the V and J calls and clone size come from that table. The sample table shows some 150,000 clones, and about 86% are seen once. Of the sample, approximately 2% falls within the top ten clones. Separate from the approximately 700-subject first cohort, the validation cohort of 90 to 150 subjects was the group to which the donors belonged. Here V drops 2 bases and J drops 6 bases, and the junction holds 9 bases not matched to any gene. From its cysteine to its phenylalanine, the CDR3 spans 18 amino acids. The DNA shown is the 54-base CDR3, in frame from base 1. From a lookup of the germline V gene (reference sequence), CDR1 and CDR2 are SGHAT and FQDESV.

The chain joins TRBV11-1 to TRBJ2-1, and 14 bases in between align with TRBD2. The sample consisted of PBMCs. The clonotype comes from a human donor in good health. The CDR3 protein: CASSLRRLAGGPGNEQFF. The DNA sequence is as follows: TGTGCCAGCAGCTTACGCAGACTAGCGGGAGGGCCTGGCAATGAGCAGTTCTTC.